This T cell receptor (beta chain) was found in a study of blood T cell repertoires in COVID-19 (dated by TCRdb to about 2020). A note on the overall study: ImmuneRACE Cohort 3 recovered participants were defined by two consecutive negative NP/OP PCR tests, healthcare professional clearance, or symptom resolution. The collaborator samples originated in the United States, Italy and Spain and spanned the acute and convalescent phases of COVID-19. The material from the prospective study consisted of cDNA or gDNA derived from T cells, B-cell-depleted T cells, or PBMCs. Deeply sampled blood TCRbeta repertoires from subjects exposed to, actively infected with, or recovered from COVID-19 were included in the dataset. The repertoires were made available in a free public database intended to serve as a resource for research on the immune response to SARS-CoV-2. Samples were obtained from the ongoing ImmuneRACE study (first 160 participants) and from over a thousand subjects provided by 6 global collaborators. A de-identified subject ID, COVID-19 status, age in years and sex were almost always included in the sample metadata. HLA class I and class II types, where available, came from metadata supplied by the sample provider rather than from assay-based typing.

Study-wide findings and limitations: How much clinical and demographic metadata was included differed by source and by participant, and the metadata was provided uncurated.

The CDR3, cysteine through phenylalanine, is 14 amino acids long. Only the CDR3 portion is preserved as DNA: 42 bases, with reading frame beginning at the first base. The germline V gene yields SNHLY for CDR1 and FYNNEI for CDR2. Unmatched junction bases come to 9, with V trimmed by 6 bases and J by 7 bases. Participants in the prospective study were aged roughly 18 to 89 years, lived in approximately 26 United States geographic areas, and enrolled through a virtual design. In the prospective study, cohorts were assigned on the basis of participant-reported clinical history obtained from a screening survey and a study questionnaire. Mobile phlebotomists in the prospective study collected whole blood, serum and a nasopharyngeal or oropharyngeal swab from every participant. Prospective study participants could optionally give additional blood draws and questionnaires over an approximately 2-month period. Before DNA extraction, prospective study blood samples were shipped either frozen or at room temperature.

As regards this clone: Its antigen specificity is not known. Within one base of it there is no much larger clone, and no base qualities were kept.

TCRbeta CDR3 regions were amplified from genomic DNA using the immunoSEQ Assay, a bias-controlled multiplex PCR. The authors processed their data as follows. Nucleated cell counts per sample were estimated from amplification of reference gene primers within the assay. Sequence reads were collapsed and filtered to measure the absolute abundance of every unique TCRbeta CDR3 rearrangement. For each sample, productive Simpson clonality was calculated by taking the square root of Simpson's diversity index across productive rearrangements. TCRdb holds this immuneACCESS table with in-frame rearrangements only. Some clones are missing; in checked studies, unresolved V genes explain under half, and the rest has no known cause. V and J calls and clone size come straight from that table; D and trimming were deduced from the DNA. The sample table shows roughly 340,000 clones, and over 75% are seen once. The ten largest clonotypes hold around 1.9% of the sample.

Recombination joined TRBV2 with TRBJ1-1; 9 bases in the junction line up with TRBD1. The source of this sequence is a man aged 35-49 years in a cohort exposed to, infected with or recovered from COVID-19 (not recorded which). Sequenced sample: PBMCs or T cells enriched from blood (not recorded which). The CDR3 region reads CASSPDRGGIEAFF. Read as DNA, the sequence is TGTGCCAGCAGCCCGGACAGGGGAGGTATTGAAGCTTTCTTT.